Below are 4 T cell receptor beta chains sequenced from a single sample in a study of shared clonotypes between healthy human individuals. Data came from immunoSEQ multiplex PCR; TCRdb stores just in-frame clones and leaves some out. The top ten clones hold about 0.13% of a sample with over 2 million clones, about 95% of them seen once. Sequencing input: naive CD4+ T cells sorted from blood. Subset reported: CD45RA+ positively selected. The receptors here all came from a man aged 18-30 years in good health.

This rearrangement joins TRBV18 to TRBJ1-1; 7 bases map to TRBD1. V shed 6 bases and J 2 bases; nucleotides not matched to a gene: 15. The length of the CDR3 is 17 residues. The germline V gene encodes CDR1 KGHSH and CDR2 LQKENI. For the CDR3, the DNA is TGTGCCAGCTCCCTAAGAGGAACAGGGGCGATCAACACTGAAGCTTTCTTT. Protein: CASSLRGTGAINTEAFF.

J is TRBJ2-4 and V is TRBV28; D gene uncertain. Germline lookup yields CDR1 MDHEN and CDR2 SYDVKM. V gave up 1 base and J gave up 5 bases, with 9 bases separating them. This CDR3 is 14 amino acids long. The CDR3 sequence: CASSLSDHENIQYF. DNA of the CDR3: TGTGCCAGCAGTTTATCGGATCATGAAAACATTCAGTACTTC.

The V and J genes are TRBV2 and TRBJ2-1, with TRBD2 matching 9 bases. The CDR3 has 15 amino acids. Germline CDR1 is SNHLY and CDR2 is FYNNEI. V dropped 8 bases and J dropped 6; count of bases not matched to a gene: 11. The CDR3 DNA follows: TGTGCCAGCGGGGGGACTAGCTCACCTCGCAATGAGCAGTTCTTC. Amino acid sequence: CASGGTSSPRNEQFF.

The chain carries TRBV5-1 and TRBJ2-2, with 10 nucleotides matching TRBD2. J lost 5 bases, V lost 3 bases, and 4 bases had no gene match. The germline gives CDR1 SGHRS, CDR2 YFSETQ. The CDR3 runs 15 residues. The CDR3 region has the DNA TGCGCCAGCAGCTCGGTGACTAGCGGGACCGGGGAGCTGTTTTTT. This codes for CASSSVTSGTGELFF.